This T cell receptor beta chain was recovered during a study of blood T cell repertoires in COVID-19. The wider study: Samples came from the United States, Italy and Spain, spanning acute and convalescent COVID-19. The cDNA or gDNA used as material had been derived from T cells, B-cell-depleted T cells, or PBMCs.

How the authors handled the data: Amplification from reference gene primers served as the basis for estimated nucleated cell counts. The protocol was immunoSEQ multiplex PCR, while the TCRdb copy is restricted to in-frame clones and leaves out a portion. The DNA gave D and trimming, while V, J and clone size come from that table. The table lists 250,000 or so clones, roughly 84% of them singletons. This TCR was recovered from a woman aged 35 to 49 who had recovered from COVID-19. The sequenced sample was peripheral blood.

CDR3 region: CASSATGSSYNSPLHF. DNA for the CDR3: TGTGCCAGCAGCGCGACAGGGAGCTCCTATAATTCACCCCTCCACTTT. The gene calls are TRBV2 and TRBJ1-6; 7 bases fit TRBD1. This CDR3 comprises 16 residues. The germline CDR1 and CDR2 sequences are SNHLY and FYNNEI. Unmatched junction bases numbered 5, after V lost 6 bases and J lost 0 bases.